These T cell receptor beta chains were read from a single sample in a study of shared clonotypes between healthy human individuals. Sequenced by immunoSEQ multiplex PCR; TCRdb stores in-frame clones only, minus some. The sample has 470,000 or so clones; roughly 80% are singletons. The sequenced material came from PBMCs. These receptors all stem from a woman aged 40 to 50 in good health. Some clones in this sample may be carry-over from other donors' samples. The CDR3 runs from the conserved cysteine through the conserved F or W. Fields, in order: CDR3 length, clone size, J gene, D gene, V gene, CDR3 DNA, CDR3 protein. D genes are given only for firm matches. Size values are once, few and many counts, or a class for expanded clones, and some rows have none.

len: 14
abundance: NA
j_gene: TRBJ2-7
d_gene: NA
v_gene: TRBV7-9
CDR3nt: TGTGCCAGCAGCTTAGTGGAGGGGGCCTACGAGCAGTACTTC
CDR3aa: CASSLVEGAYEQYF

len: 14
abundance: NA
j_gene: TRBJ1-2
d_gene: TRBD1
v_gene: TRBV28
CDR3nt: TGTGCCAGCAGACCGACAGGGGGGGGCTATGGCTACACCTTC
CDR3aa: CASRPTGGGYGYTF

len: 17
abundance: NA
j_gene: TRBJ2-2
d_gene: TRBD1
v_gene: TRBV18
CDR3nt: TGTGCCAGCTTCCACCGGCTCGGCCCAGGGGGCACCGGGGAGCTGTTTTTT
CDR3aa: CASFHRLGPGGTGELFF

len: 15
abundance: NA
j_gene: TRBJ2-5
d_gene: TRBD1
v_gene: TRBV14
CDR3nt: TGTGCCAGCAGCCAGATACAGGGGGCTTGGGAGACCCAGTACTTC
CDR3aa: CASSQIQGAWETQYF

len: 15
abundance: NA
j_gene: TRBJ2-3
d_gene: NA
v_gene: TRBV4-1
CDR3nt: TGCGCCAGCAGCTCTACTAGGGGAACTCTAGATACGCAGTATTTT
CDR3aa: CASSSTRGTLDTQYF

len: 14
abundance: NA
j_gene: TRBJ2-3
d_gene: NA
v_gene: TRBV2
CDR3nt: TGTGCCAGCCGGTCGACACCCGGCACAGATACGCAGTATTTT
CDR3aa: CASRSTPGTDTQYF

len: 16
abundance: NA
j_gene: TRBJ2-2
d_gene: TRBD2
v_gene: TRBV29-1
CDR3nt: TGCAGTGTTGGGGCTAGCGGGAGCCTCTTGTCCGTGGAGCTGTTTTTT
CDR3aa: CSVGASGSLLSVELFF

len: 16
abundance: NA
j_gene: TRBJ2-2
d_gene: NA
v_gene: TRBV5-1
CDR3nt: TGCGCCAGCAGCTTAAGACAGTCGGGGAACACCGGGGAGCTGTTTTTT
CDR3aa: CASSLRQSGNTGELFF

len: 14
abundance: NA
j_gene: TRBJ1-1
d_gene: NA
v_gene: TRBV18
CDR3nt: TGTGCCAGCTCGACCCTGGGGAAGGACACTGAAGCTTTCTTT
CDR3aa: CASSTLGKDTEAFF

len: 13
abundance: NA
j_gene: TRBJ1-3
d_gene: NA
v_gene: TRBV11-3
CDR3nt: TGTGCCAGCAGCAGCAGCTCTGGAAACACCATATATTTT
CDR3aa: CASSSSSGNTIYF

len: 11
abundance: once
j_gene: TRBJ2-5
d_gene: NA
v_gene: TRBV10-3
CDR3nt: TGTGCCATCCTGGTAGCCGAGACCCAGTACTTC
CDR3aa: CAILVAETQYF

len: 15
abundance: NA
j_gene: TRBJ2-7
d_gene: TRBD1
v_gene: TRBV18
CDR3nt: TGTGCCAGCTCACAGGTCGCCAGGGGGTCCTCCGAGCAGTACTTC
CDR3aa: CASSQVARGSSEQYF

len: 15
abundance: NA
j_gene: TRBJ2-1
d_gene: NA
v_gene: TRBV7-2
CDR3nt: TGTGCCAGCAGCGCAGGCTCTACACAAGGGGGGGAGCAGTTCTTC
CDR3aa: CASSAGSTQGGEQFF

len: 16
abundance: NA
j_gene: TRBJ2-5
d_gene: TRBD2
v_gene: TRBV5-4
CDR3nt: TGTGCCAGCAGCTTGGGATCGGGGGGAACCCAAGAGACCCAGTACTTC
CDR3aa: CASSLGSGGTQETQYF

len: 15
abundance: NA
j_gene: TRBJ2-7
d_gene: TRBD2
v_gene: TRBV27
CDR3nt: TGTGCCAGCCGTTTTAGCGGGAGATTGACCTACGAGCAGTACTTC
CDR3aa: CASRFSGRLTYEQYF

len: 12
abundance: NA
j_gene: TRBJ2-5
d_gene: NA
v_gene: TRBV7-3
CDR3nt: TGTGCCAGCAGTTTGGACAGAGAGACCCAGTACTTC
CDR3aa: CASSLDRETQYF

len: 14
abundance: NA
j_gene: TRBJ1-4
d_gene: NA
v_gene: TRBV30
CDR3nt: TGTGCCTGGAGCCGGTCGGGGGTTAATGAAAAACTGTTTTTT
CDR3aa: CAWSRSGVNEKLFF

len: 14
abundance: NA
j_gene: TRBJ2-5
d_gene: NA
v_gene: TRBV18
CDR3nt: TGTGCCAGCTCACCAACCCTCAGCCAAGAGACCCAGTACTTC
CDR3aa: CASSPTLSQETQYF

len: 12
abundance: many
j_gene: TRBJ2-7
d_gene: NA
v_gene: TRBV7-9
CDR3nt: TGTGCCAGCAGCCCGCGGGCCTACGAGCAGTACTTC
CDR3aa: CASSPRAYEQYF

len: 14
abundance: NA
j_gene: TRBJ2-1
d_gene: NA
v_gene: TRBV9
CDR3nt: TGTGCCAGCAGCCCGACCGCGGGGAGCAATGAGCAGTTCTTC
CDR3aa: CASSPTAGSNEQFF

len: 14
abundance: NA
j_gene: TRBJ2-3
d_gene: TRBD2
v_gene: TRBV30
CDR3nt: TGTGCCTGGAGTGTCGGCGGGAGCTTAGATACGCAGTATTTT
CDR3aa: CAWSVGGSLDTQYF

len: 17
abundance: NA
j_gene: TRBJ1-2
d_gene: TRBD1
v_gene: TRBV19
CDR3nt: TGTGCCAGTAGCTCCAGCGGGACAGGGGGCATCCTCTATGGCTACACCTTC
CDR3aa: CASSSSGTGGILYGYTF

len: 15
abundance: NA
j_gene: TRBJ2-5
d_gene: TRBD2
v_gene: TRBV25-1
CDR3nt: TGTGCCAGCAGTATGACTAGCGGGAGTCGGGAGACCCAGTACTTC
CDR3aa: CASSMTSGSRETQYF

len: 16
abundance: NA
j_gene: TRBJ2-3
d_gene: NA
v_gene: TRBV7-9
CDR3nt: TGTGCCAGCAGCCGACAGACGATTACTAGCACAGATACGCAGTATTTT
CDR3aa: CASSRQTITSTDTQYF

len: 14
abundance: NA
j_gene: TRBJ2-7
d_gene: TRBD2
v_gene: TRBV27
CDR3nt: TGTGCCAGCAGCCACGGACTAGCTGCCAACGAGCAGTACTTC
CDR3aa: CASSHGLAANEQYF

len: 11
abundance: NA
j_gene: TRBJ1-3
d_gene: NA
v_gene: TRBV30
CDR3nt: TGTGCCTGGAGCCCGGGTGGGACCATATATTTT
CDR3aa: CAWSPGGTIYF

len: 17
abundance: NA
j_gene: TRBJ1-1
d_gene: NA
v_gene: TRBV5-1
CDR3nt: TGCGCCAGCAGCTTGGAGGGCCCCCAGGAAGGGTGGACTGAAGCTTTCTTT
CDR3aa: CASSLEGPQEGWTEAFF

len: 14
abundance: NA
j_gene: TRBJ2-7
d_gene: NA
v_gene: TRBV7-9
CDR3nt: TGTGCCAGCAGCTTAGGGAGGGAGACCTACGAGCAGTACTTC
CDR3aa: CASSLGRETYEQYF

len: 13
abundance: NA
j_gene: TRBJ2-7
d_gene: NA
v_gene: TRBV2
CDR3nt: TGTGCCAGCAGTGAAAGGAACTCCCGCGAGCAGTACTTC
CDR3aa: CASSERNSREQYF